These 29 T cell receptor beta chains originate from one sample sequenced in a study of cytomegalovirus exposure and HLA in healthy donors. The PCR was carried out with 60 Vbeta primers and 13 Jbeta primers. Profiling relied on immunoSEQ multiplex PCR, and the TCRdb table lists in-frame clones only, not all of them. Of 150,000 to 200,000 clones in the sample, about 80% were seen once. Sequenced: PBMCs. The receptors shown here come from a woman aged 18-29 years in good health and CMV-seropositive.

This clone was detected a few times. The chain couples TRBV18 to TRBJ1-1; D remains ambiguous. Between the trimmed V and J ends, which lost 6 bases and 6 bases, there was a span of 14 bases. The CDR3 runs to 13 residues. CDR1 and CDR2 from the germline V gene are KGHSH and LQKENI. CDR3 in DNA: TGTGCCAGCTCCCGGGAGGGTTTGGCTGAAGCTTTCTTT. This translates into CASSREGLAEAFF.

CDR3 in DNA: TGTGCCAGCAGCTCCTACATGACAGGGCCGACTGAAGCTTTCTTT. Translation: CASSSYMTGPTEAFF. The genes are TRBV11-3 and TRBJ1-1, with 7 bases matching TRBD1. This CDR3 spans 15 amino acids. CDR1 and CDR2 from the germline V gene are SGHNT and YENEEA. The ends lost 4 bases at V and 5 bases at J; junction bases unmatched: 10.

The chain recombines TRBV27 with TRBJ1-5; D might be TRBD1 (6 bases). V gave up 4 bases and J gave up 5 bases, with 12 bases separating them. This CDR3 spans 14 amino acids. Germline V gives CDR1 MNHEY, CDR2 SMNVEV (reference sequence). CDR3 amino acids: CASSSTGWDQPQHF. Written as DNA, the CDR3 is TGTGCCAGCAGTTCAACAGGGTGGGATCAGCCCCAGCATTTT.

The CDR3 here is CASSVRPSSYNSPLHF. In DNA, the CDR3 is TGTGCCAGCAGCGTAAGGCCTAGCTCCTATAATTCACCCCTCCACTTT. V gene TRBV9 combines with J gene TRBJ1-6; D call uncertain. Trimming stripped 1 base from V and 0 bases from J, with 8 bases between. Germline loops: CDR1 SGDLS, CDR2 YYNGEE. CDR3 length: 16 residues.

The chain recombines TRBV15 with TRBJ2-1; 8 bases fit TRBD1. The V gene end was trimmed by 5 bases and the J gene end by 7 bases; junction bases not matched to a gene: 13. This CDR3 is 16 amino acids long. Germline V gene sequence: CDR1 LNHNV, CDR2 YYDKDF (reference sequence). CDR3 loop: CATSDHSSRQGNEQFF. Here the CDR3 DNA reads TGTGCCACCAGCGACCATTCCTCCAGACAGGGGAATGAGCAGTTCTTC.

The rearrangement links TRBV27 to TRBJ2-7, with D perhaps matching TRBD1 (5 bases). V dropped 6 bases and J dropped 0 bases, with 18 bases sitting between them. Germline CDR1 MNHEY, CDR2 SMNVEV (reference sequence). This CDR3 has 16 residues. CDR3 region: CASSPRKGVSSYEQYF. CDR3 sequence (DNA): TGTGCCAGCAGCCCCAGGAAAGGGGTCAGCTCCTACGAGCAGTACTTC.

J is TRBJ2-3 and V is TRBV5-1; 9 bases align to TRBD1. This CDR3 spans 14 amino acids. The germline CDR1 and CDR2 sequences are SGHRS and YFSETQ. V gave up 2 bases and J gave up 5 bases; unmatched junction bases: 3. The CDR3 is CASSFYRGQDTQYF. DNA of the CDR3: TGCGCCAGCAGCTTTTACAGGGGGCAAGATACGCAGTATTTT.

The chain is built from TRBV28 and TRBJ1-4; 10 bases map to TRBD1. Germline CDR1 MDHEN, CDR2 SYDVKM. The J segment lost 5 bases and the V segment lost 8 bases, leaving 5 bases of the junction unmatched. The CDR3 runs to 14 residues. CDR3 protein: CASGDRGFNEKLFF. For the CDR3, the DNA is TGTGCCAGCGGGGACAGGGGCTTCAATGAAAAACTGTTTTTT.

On this clone: The junction does not match germline at one end; this may be a read error. The chain employs TRBV10-3 and TRBJ1-2, with D perhaps TRBD1 (5 bases). Germline V gene sequence: CDR1 ENHRY, CDR2 SYGVKD. The CDR3 totals 13 residues. The CDR3, as DNA: TGTGCCATCAGTGAAGGGGCCAGCTATGGCTACATCTTC. This sequence encodes CAISEGASYGYIF.

The V gene is TRBV18, the J gene TRBJ2-5; 9 bases map to TRBD1. This CDR3 contains 16 residues. Germline trimming cut 4 bases from V and 4 bases from J; bases unmatched to any gene: 10. Germline CDR1 and CDR2: KGHSH and LQKENI. The CDR3 region has the DNA TGTGCCAGCTCACATCAGGACAGGGGTACTCGAGAGACCCAGTACTTC. Its protein product is CASSHQDRGTRETQYF.

This clone was seen a handful of times. The chain has TRBV7-2 and TRBJ2-5; weak D call: TRBD1 (5 bases). Germline CDR1 reads SGHTA; CDR2 reads FQGNSA. The CDR3 contains 14 residues. V dropped 4 bases and J dropped 5 bases, with 14 bases sitting between them. This CDR3 reads CASSSRTRQETQYF. The CDR3 nucleotides are TGTGCCAGCAGCTCCCGGACACGGCAGGAGACCCAGTACTTC.

The chain recombines TRBV2 with TRBJ1-3; the D is unclear. The CDR3 has 14 amino acids. The germline V and J ends were trimmed by 8 bases and 1 base, with 12 bases remaining between them. Per the germline V gene, CDR1 is SNHLY and CDR2 is FYNNEI. The CDR3 bases are TGTGCCAGCGACACCGCCTCGTCTGGAAACACCATATATTTT. It codes for CASDTASSGNTIYF.

The chain combines TRBV6-5 with TRBJ2-1; D possibly corresponds to TRBD1 (6 bases). The germline V gene encodes CDR1 MNHEY and CDR2 SVGAGI. The germline V and J ends were trimmed by 8 bases and 5 bases, with 10 bases remaining between them. The CDR3 extends over 12 amino acids. CDR3 DNA sequence: TGTGCCAGCCAACAGGGTCACAATGAGCAGTTCTTC. Translated, it gives CASQQGHNEQFF.

V and J are TRBV2 and TRBJ1-1; a weak D match, TRBD1 (6 bases). Germline V gene data show CDR1 as SNHLY and CDR2 as FYNNEI. This CDR3 contains 14 residues. V was pared by 8 bases and J by 5 bases, with 18 bases between. CDR3 nucleotides: TGTGCCAGCTTACGCGGCGGGGGCGAAACTGAAGCTTTCTTT. Translated: CASLRGGGETEAFF.

The chain uses TRBV6-4 and TRBJ1-2, with D hard to call. The CDR3 extends over 10 amino acids. V lost 11 bases, J lost 3 bases, and 7 bases lay in between. The germline CDR1 and CDR2 sequences are MRHNA and SNTAGT. CDR3 in amino acids: CAQADYGYTF. CDR3 in DNA: TGTGCCCAGGCCGACTATGGCTACACCTTC.

This clone has more than one count but fewer than ten. The V call is TRBV7-6, the J call TRBJ2-2, with a possible D match to TRBD1 (5 bases). The V and J ends lost 5 bases and 3 bases respectively, with 16 bases between them. CDR1 and CDR2 (germline): SGHVS, FNYEAQ. CDR3 length: 16 residues. The CDR3 region has the DNA TGTGCCAGCAGCCCTATGTCCAGGGCGGACACCGGGGAGCTGTTTTTT. This codes for CASSPMSRADTGELFF. The variable domain in full, with the rest retrieved from reference TRBV7-6 and TRBJ2-2, is GAGVSQSPRYKVTKRGQDVALRCDPISGHVSLYWYRQALGQGPEFLTYFNYEAQQDKSGLPNDRFSAERPEGSISTLTIQRTEQRDSAMYRCASSPMSRADTGELFFGEGSRLTVL.

The V gene is TRBV6-1, the J gene TRBJ1-3, with D possibly TRBD1 on 5 matching bases. This CDR3 contains 17 residues. V was pared by 4 bases and J by 2 bases, with 18 bases between. CDR1 MNHNS and CDR2 SASEGT come from the germline V gene. CDR3 sequence: CASSANPGGKAGNTIYF. The CDR3 nucleotides are TGTGCCAGCAGTGCGAATCCCGGGGGGAAGGCTGGAAACACCATATATTTT.

The chain recombines TRBV9 with TRBJ2-1, with a possible D match to TRBD2 (6 bases). The ends were cut back, 0 bases at V and 5 bases at J, with 12 bases in the middle. There are 15 residues in the CDR3. Germline V lookup: CDR1 SGDLS, CDR2 YYNGEE. Here the CDR3 reads CASSVGAGKHNEQFF. As DNA, the CDR3 is TGTGCCAGCAGCGTAGGTGCGGGGAAGCACAATGAGCAGTTCTTC.

The chain is built from TRBV2 and TRBJ2-7, with 7 bases aligning to TRBD2. The J segment lost 5 bases and the V segment lost 3 bases, leaving 10 bases of the junction unmatched. The CDR3 totals 15 residues. Germline V gene sequence: CDR1 SNHLY, CDR2 FYNNEI. CDR3: CASSEVLGGGDEQYF. CDR3 DNA sequence: TGTGCCAGCAGTGAGGTGCTGGGGGGAGGGGACGAGCAGTACTTC.

This chain joins TRBV10-3 and TRBJ2-3; TRBD2 agrees at 12 bases. Germline trimming cut 8 bases from V and 4 bases from J; bases unmatched to any gene: 7. Germline assignment: CDR1 ENHRY and CDR2 SYGVKD. CDR3 length equals 15 residues. In nucleotides, the CDR3 is TGTGCCATCGGTTCTAGCGGGGGGGCATCAGATACGCAGTATTTT. This gives the protein CAIGSSGGASDTQYF.

The chain employs TRBV6-6 and TRBJ1-5, with 9 bases matching TRBD1. CDR3 length equals 13 residues. With V trimmed by 2 bases and J by 14 bases, 7 bases remained unmatched. Germline CDR1 and CDR2: MNHNY and SVGAGI (reference sequence). The CDR3 sequence is CASSYGTGGAEHF. DNA of the CDR3: TGTGCCAGCAGTTACGGAACAGGGGGCGCTGAGCATTTT.

This clone was counted a few times. The J gene is TRBJ1-1, the V gene TRBV5-4; D not resolved. V was pared by 4 bases and J by 0 bases, with 13 bases between. CDR1 and CDR2 from the germline V gene are SGHNT and YYREEE (reference sequence). The CDR3 is made up of 15 amino acids. CDR3 DNA: TGTGCCAGCAGCCCCCAGGTACAGATGAACACTGAAGCTTTCTTT. The encoded protein is CASSPQVQMNTEAFF.

This clone was observed once. The chain has TRBV11-2 and TRBJ2-7, with 9 bases aligning to TRBD2. Germline values: CDR1 SGHAT, CDR2 FQNNGV. The V segment lost 1 base and the J segment 2 bases; nucleotides outside the gene matches: 9. The length of the CDR3 is 17 residues. DNA for the CDR3: TGTGCCAGCAGCTTAGGGTATAGCGGGGGCCTCGCCTACGAGCAGTACTTC. As protein: CASSLGYSGGLAYEQYF.

This clone showed up just a few times. The chain recombines TRBV5-1 with TRBJ2-5; 9 nucleotides line up with TRBD2. With 1 base clipped from V and 0 bases from J, the junction kept 4 bases outside the gene matches. Germline CDR1 and CDR2: SGHRS and YFSETQ. This CDR3 has 16 residues. CDR3 loop: CASSLKAGGHQETQYF. CDR3 DNA: TGCGCCAGCAGCTTGAAAGCGGGGGGCCACCAAGAGACCCAGTACTTC. Based on the CDR3 plus reference TRBV5-1 and TRBJ2-5, the full variable domain is KAGVTQTPRYLIKTRGQQVTLSCSPISGHRSVSWYQQTPGQGLQFLFEYFSETQRNKGNFPGRFSGRQFSNSRSEMNVSTLELGDSALYLCASSLKAGGHQETQYFGPGTRLLVL.

In DNA form, the CDR3 reads TGTGCCAGCAGTTCAACCCCGGATGAGCAGTTCTTC. Its protein product is CASSSTPDEQFF. V gene TRBV6-6 combines with J gene TRBJ2-1; D call uncertain. CDR3 length: 12 amino acids. The germline V gene has CDR1 MNHNY and CDR2 SVGAGI (reference sequence). V lost 4 bases, J lost 8 bases, and 9 bases lay in between.

The V and J genes are TRBV6-6 and TRBJ2-4; D is perhaps TRBD2 (6 bases). V lost 0 bases, J lost 5 bases, and 8 bases lay in between. The CDR3 has 14 residues. Germline values: CDR1 MNHNY, CDR2 SVGAGI (reference sequence). The CDR3 here is CASSYSGGQNIQYF. The DNA for the CDR3 is TGTGCCAGCAGTTACTCGGGGGGACAAAACATTCAGTACTTC.

V is TRBV28 and J is TRBJ1-5; D call uncertain. Per the germline V gene, CDR1 is MDHEN and CDR2 is SYDVKM. CDR3 length: 14 residues. V dropped 3 bases and J dropped 0 bases, with 6 bases sitting between them. The CDR3 loop reads CASSFLYSNQPQHF. The DNA of the CDR3 is TGTGCCAGCAGTTTTCTGTATAGCAATCAGCCCCAGCATTTT.

The chain couples TRBV7-9 to TRBJ1-6; 7 bases map to TRBD1. V lost 1 base and J lost 12; bases outside the gene matches: 0. Per the germline V gene, CDR1 is SEHNR and CDR2 is FQNEAQ (reference sequence). This CDR3 has 12 amino acids. The CDR3 DNA sequence: TGTGCCAGCAGCTTAGGACAGGGACCCCTCCACTTT. Protein product: CASSLGQGPLHF.

This clone was counted between two and nine times. The chain joins TRBV9 to TRBJ1-1; possibly TRBD1 for D (5 bases). From germline, CDR1 is SGDLS and CDR2 YYNGEE. Trimming removed 3 bases at V and 1 base at J, with 16 bases between. CDR3 length: 16 amino acids. CDR3 DNA: TGTGCCAGCAGCGGGGTACAGGCCTCGCGGAACACTGAAGCTTTCTTT. The encoded protein is CASSGVQASRNTEAFF.